This T cell receptor (beta chain) is from a study of OX40 agonist ivuxolimab in advanced cancers. Study-level background: Earlier treatment with anti-PD-1, anti-PD-L1 or anti-CTLA-4 was permitted, and under 50% had received some.

Generated by immunoSEQ multiplex PCR, the TCRdb table keeps only in-frame clones and is missing some. The sample carries 76,000 or so clones, approximately 83% recorded once. The CDR3 totals 16 residues. V gave up 1 base and J gave up 3 bases, with 15 bases separating them. CDR1 is MDHEN, CDR2 SYDVKM, per germline. Collection of blood occurred at baseline, at cycle 4 day 1, and at cycle 7 day 1. The receptor's source is an adult with an advanced solid tumor such as melanoma, head and neck, liver or kidney cancer. The V gene is TRBV28, the J gene TRBJ1-2; TRBD1 is a possible D gene (6 bases). Material: CD4+ or CD8+ T cells sorted from blood, obtained in a trial of the OX40 agonist ivuxolimab. The CDR3 loop reads CASSLSGPGVDYGYTF. CDR3 in DNA: TGTGCCAGCAGTTTATCCGGGCCAGGGGTGGACTATGGCTACACCTTC.